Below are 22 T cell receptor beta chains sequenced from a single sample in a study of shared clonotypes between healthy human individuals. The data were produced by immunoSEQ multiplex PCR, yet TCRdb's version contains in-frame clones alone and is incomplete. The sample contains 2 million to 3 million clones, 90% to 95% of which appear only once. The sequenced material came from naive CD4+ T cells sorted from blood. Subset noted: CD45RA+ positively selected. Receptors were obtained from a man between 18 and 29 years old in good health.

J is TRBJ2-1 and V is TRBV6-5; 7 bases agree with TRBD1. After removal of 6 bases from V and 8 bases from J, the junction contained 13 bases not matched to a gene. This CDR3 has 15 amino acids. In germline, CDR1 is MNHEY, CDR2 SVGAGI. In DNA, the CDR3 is TGTGCCAGCAGACCCGGGACAGCCCGAGCATATGAGCAGTTCTTC. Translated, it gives CASRPGTARAYEQFF.

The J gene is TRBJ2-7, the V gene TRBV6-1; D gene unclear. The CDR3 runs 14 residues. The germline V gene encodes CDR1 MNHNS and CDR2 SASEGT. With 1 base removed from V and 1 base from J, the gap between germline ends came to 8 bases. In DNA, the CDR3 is TGTGCCAGCAGTGAAGGGCGGAAGTCCTACGAGCAGTACTTC. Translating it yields CASSEGRKSYEQYF.

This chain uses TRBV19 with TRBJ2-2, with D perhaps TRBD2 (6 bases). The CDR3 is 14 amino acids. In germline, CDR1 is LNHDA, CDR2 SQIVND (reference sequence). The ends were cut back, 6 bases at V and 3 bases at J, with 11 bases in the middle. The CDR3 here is CASRPTRDTGELFF. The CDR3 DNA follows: TGTGCCAGTAGACCGACTAGGGACACCGGGGAGCTGTTTTTT.

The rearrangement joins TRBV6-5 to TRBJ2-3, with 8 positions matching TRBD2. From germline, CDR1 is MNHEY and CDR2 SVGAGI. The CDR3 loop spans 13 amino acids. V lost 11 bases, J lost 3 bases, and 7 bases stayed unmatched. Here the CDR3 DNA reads TGTGCCTGCACGGGGGGGGTAACAGATACGCAGTATTTT. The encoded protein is CACTGGVTDTQYF.

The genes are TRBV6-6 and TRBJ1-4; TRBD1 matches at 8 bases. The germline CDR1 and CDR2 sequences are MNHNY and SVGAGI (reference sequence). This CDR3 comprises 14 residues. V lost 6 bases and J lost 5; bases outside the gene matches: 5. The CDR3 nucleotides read TGTGCCAGCAGGCGCCGGGACAGGAATGAAAAACTGTTTTTT. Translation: CASRRRDRNEKLFF.

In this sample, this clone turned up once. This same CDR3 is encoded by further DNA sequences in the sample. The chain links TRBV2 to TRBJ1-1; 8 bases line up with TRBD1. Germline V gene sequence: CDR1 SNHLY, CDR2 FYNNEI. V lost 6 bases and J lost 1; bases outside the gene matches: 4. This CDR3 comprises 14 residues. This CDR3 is CASRNTGGNTEAFF. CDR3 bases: TGTGCCAGCAGAAACACAGGGGGGAACACTGAAGCTTTCTTT.

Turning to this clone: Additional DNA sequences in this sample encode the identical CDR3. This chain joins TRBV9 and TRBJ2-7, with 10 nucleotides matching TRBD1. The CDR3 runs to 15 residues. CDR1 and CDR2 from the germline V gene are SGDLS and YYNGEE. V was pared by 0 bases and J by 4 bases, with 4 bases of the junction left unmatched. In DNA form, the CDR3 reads TGTGCCAGCAGCGTAGCCGGGACAGGGGTGTACGAGCAGTACTTC. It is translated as CASSVAGTGVYEQYF.

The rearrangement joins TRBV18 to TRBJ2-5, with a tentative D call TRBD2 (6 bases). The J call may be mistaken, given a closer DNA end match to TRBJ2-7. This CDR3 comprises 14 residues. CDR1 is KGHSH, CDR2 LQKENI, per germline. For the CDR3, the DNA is TGTGCCAGCTCACCCCCGGGACTCCAGTACGAGCAGTACTTC. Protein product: CASSPPGLQYEQYF.

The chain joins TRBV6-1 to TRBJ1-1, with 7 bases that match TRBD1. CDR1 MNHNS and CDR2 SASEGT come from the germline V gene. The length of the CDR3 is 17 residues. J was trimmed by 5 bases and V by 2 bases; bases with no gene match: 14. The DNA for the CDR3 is TGTGCCAGCAGTGAACCTATCCGAGGAGGGGGCTGGACTGAAGCTTTCTTT. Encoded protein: CASSEPIRGGGWTEAFF.

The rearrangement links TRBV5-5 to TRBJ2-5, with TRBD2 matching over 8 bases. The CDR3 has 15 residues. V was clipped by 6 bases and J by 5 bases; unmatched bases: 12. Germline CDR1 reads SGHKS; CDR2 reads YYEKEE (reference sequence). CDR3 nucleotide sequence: TGTGCCAGCAAGATCTCTAGCGGGCTTTTGGAGACCCAGTACTTC. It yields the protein CASKISSGLLETQYF.

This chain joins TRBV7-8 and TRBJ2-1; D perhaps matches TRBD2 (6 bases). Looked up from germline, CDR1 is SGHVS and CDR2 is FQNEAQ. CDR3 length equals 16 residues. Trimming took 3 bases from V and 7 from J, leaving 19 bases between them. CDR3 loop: CASSFNTWTEGNEQFF. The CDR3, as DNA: TGTGCCAGCAGCTTCAATACTTGGACGGAGGGGAATGAGCAGTTCTTC.

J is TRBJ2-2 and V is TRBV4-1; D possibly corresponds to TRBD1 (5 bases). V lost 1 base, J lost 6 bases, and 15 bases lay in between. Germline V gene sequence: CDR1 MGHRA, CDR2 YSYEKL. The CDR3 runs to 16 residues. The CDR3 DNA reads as TGCGCCAGCAGCCAAGGGCAGGGTGGGTTCGCCGGGGAGCTGTTTTTT. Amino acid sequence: CASSQGQGGFAGELFF.

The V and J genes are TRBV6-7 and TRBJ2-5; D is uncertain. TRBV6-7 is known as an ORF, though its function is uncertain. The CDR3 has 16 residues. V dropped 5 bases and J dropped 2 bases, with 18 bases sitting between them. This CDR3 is CASSQPHSREQETQYF. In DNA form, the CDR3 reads TGTGCCAGCAGTCAGCCTCACTCTAGGGAACAAGAGACCCAGTACTTC.

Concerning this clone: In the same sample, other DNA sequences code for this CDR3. The CDR3 loop is CASSIELGPYEQYF. DNA for the CDR3: TGTGCCAGTAGTATAGAACTGGGCCCCTACGAGCAGTACTTC. V is TRBV19 and J is TRBJ2-7; the D is unclear. The CDR3 covers 14 residues. V was shortened by 0 bases and J by 2 bases, with 8 bases between the two germline ends. Germline CDR1 and CDR2: LNHDA and SQIVND (reference sequence).

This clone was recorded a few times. The CDR3 DNA is TGTGCCAGCTCACCCGCGCCTCAGGGGGCAGGCAATCAGCCCCAGCATTTT. Its translation: CASSPAPQGAGNQPQHF. The J gene is TRBJ1-5, the V gene TRBV18, with 8 bases aligning to TRBD1. The CDR3 loop spans 17 amino acids. Germline V gene lookup returns CDR1 KGHSH and CDR2 LQKENI. V was clipped by 3 bases and J by 2 bases; unmatched bases: 9.

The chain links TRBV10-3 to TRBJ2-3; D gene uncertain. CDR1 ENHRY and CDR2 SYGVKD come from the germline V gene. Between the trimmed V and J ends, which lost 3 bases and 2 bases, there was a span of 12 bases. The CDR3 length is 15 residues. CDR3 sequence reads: CAISDGSRNTDTQYF. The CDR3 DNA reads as TGTGCCATCAGTGACGGTTCAAGAAACACAGATACGCAGTATTTT.

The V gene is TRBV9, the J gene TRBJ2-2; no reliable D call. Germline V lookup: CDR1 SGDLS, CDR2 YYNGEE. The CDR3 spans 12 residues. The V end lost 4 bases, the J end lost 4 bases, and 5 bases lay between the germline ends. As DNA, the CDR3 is TGTGCCAGCAGCCCCATCACCGGGGAGCTGTTTTTT. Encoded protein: CASSPITGELFF.

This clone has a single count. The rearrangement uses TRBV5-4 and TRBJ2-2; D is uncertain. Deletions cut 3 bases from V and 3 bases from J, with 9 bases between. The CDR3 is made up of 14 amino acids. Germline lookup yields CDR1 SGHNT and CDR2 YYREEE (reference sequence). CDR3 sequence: CASSSRRDTGELFF. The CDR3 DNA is TGTGCCAGCAGCTCTCGAAGGGACACCGGGGAGCTGTTTTTT.

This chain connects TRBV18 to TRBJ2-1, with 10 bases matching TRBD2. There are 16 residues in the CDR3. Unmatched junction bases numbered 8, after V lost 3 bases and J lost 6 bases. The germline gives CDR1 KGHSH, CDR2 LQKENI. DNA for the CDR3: TGTGCCAGCTCACCTAACAGCGGGGGGGCTTCCAATGAGCAGTTCTTC. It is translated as CASSPNSGGASNEQFF.

The DNA for the CDR3 is TGTGCCAGCAGTCCCGTCTTGGCACAAGAGACCCAGTACTTC. Protein product: CASSPVLAQETQYF. The chain joins TRBV2 to TRBJ2-5, with D uncertain. Germline CDR1 is SNHLY and CDR2 is FYNNEI. V was trimmed by 5 bases and J by 2 bases, leaving 12 bases between them. The CDR3 length is 14 residues.

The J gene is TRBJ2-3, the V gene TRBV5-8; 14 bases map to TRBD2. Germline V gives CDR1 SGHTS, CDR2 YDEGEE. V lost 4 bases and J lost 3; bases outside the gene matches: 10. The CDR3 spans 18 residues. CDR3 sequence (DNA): TGTGCCAGCAGCCTTGCACGACTAGCGGGGGGGCGAACAGATACGCAGTATTTT. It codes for CASSLARLAGGRTDTQYF.

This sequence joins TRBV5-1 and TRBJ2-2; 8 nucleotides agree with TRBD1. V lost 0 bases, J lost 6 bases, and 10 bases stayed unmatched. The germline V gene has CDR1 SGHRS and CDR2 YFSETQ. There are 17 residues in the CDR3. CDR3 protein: CASSLEPTGQVAGELFF. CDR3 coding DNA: TGCGCCAGCAGCTTGGAGCCGACGGGACAGGTCGCCGGGGAGCTGTTTTTT.